Following are 32 T cell receptor beta chains from one sample sequenced in a study of shared clonotypes between healthy human individuals. Some clones are missing from TCRdb's copy, which holds only in-frame ones; the method was immunoSEQ multiplex PCR. The sample holds about 2 million clones, about 95% seen once. Positive CCR7 selection of CD45RO-negative cells yielded the naive CD8 cells, and terminally differentiated effector memory CD45RA+ cells were excluded. The sequenced material came from naive CD8+ T cells sorted from blood. The receptors here all came from a man between 18 and 35 years old in good health.

The gene calls are TRBV4-3 and TRBJ2-5; D unclear. The V end was cut by 0 bases, the J end by 5 bases, with 10 bases between. The CDR3 has 14 amino acids. In germline, CDR1 is LGHNA, CDR2 YSLEER. The CDR3 here is CASSQEWGRETQYF. Written as DNA, the CDR3 is TGCGCCAGCAGCCAAGAATGGGGTCGGGAGACCCAGTACTTC.

Notes on this clone: The same CDR3 also results from other DNA sequences found in this sample. This chain connects TRBV5-1 to TRBJ2-7; unclear D gene. The CDR3 totals 13 residues. Germline V gene data show CDR1 as SGHRS and CDR2 as YFSETQ. Deletions cut 0 bases from V and 1 base from J, with 5 bases between. The CDR3 region has the DNA TGCGCCAGCAGCTTGGGGAGTTCCTACGAGCAGTACTTC. This sequence encodes CASSLGSSYEQYF. The variable domain in full, with the rest retrieved from reference TRBV5-1 and TRBJ2-7, is KAGVTQTPRYLIKTRGQQVTLSCSPISGHRSVSWYQQTPGQGLQFLFEYFSETQRNKGNFPGRFSGRQFSNSRSEMNVSTLELGDSALYLCASSLGSSYEQYFGPGTRLTVT.

V usage is TRBV6-6 and J usage is TRBJ1-1, with D unclear. Trimming pared 2 bases from V and 5 bases from J, leaving 6 bases between. The germline gives CDR1 MNHNY, CDR2 SVGAGI (reference sequence). This CDR3 region has 12 residues. The CDR3 reads CASSYGRTEAFF. In DNA, the CDR3 is TGTGCCAGCAGTTACGGGAGGACTGAAGCTTTCTTT.

This clone is a singleton in its sample. This CDR3 is also generated by other DNA sequences in the sample. The CDR3 protein is CASSLGADTQYF. The DNA for the CDR3 is TGTGCCAGCAGCTTGGGGGCGGACACGCAGTATTTT. The chain has TRBV7-9 and TRBJ2-3, with D possibly being TRBD1 (6 bases). V was shortened by 3 bases and J by 9 bases, with 10 bases between the two germline ends. Per the germline V gene, CDR1 is SEHNR and CDR2 is FQNEAQ (reference sequence). CDR3 length: 12 residues.

The chain couples TRBV27 to TRBJ1-1, with a weak D call TRBD1 (5 bases). Per germline, CDR1 MNHEY and CDR2 SMNVEV (reference sequence). The CDR3 covers 17 residues. Trimming removed 4 bases at V and 0 bases at J, with 18 bases between. The CDR3 DNA follows: TGTGCCAGCAGTTCAAAAAGCCTGGGGCTGTTGAACACTGAAGCTTTCTTT. The encoded protein is CASSSKSLGLLNTEAFF.

The chain combines TRBV7-8 with TRBJ2-5, with 8 bases identical to TRBD2. J was trimmed by 0 bases and V by 2 bases; bases with no gene match: 11. Germline V gene data show CDR1 as SGHVS and CDR2 as FQNEAQ. The CDR3 consists of 18 residues. The CDR3 loop is CASSLLVAGGKYQETQYF. The CDR3 DNA follows: TGTGCCAGCAGCTTACTCGTGGCGGGAGGCAAGTACCAAGAGACCCAGTACTTC.

The rearrangement uses TRBV5-1 and TRBJ2-7; 8 bases line up with TRBD1. The V gene end was trimmed by 4 bases and the J gene end by 4 bases; junction bases not matched to a gene: 10. Looked up from germline, CDR1 is SGHRS and CDR2 is YFSETQ. This CDR3 spans 15 amino acids. The CDR3 loop is CASSQEAGGGYEQYF. DNA of the CDR3: TGCGCCAGCAGCCAAGAGGCAGGGGGCGGGTACGAGCAGTACTTC.

The chain uses TRBV28 and TRBJ1-2; a weak D match, TRBD1 (5 bases). The CDR3 covers 14 residues. Trimming took off 4 bases at V and 5 bases at J, with 14 bases between the two ends. The germline gives CDR1 MDHEN, CDR2 SYDVKM. In DNA form, the CDR3 reads TGTGCCAGCAGTTGGCCGGGACCCTTTTATGGCTACACCTTC. It encodes CASSWPGPFYGYTF.

The gene calls are TRBV4-2 and TRBJ2-7; D is possibly TRBD2 (5 bases). The CDR3 sequence is 12 residues long. The V gene's germline CDR1 is LGHNA and CDR2 YNFKEQ. V lost 4 bases and J 5 bases, leaving 9 bases between the germline ends. This CDR3 is CASSLTGDEQYF. CDR3 bases: TGTGCCAGCAGCCTAACCGGGGACGAGCAGTACTTC.

In DNA, the CDR3 is TGTGCCAGCAGCTTAGATCGTGGCCTAGCTGTAGATACGCAGTATTTT. Translating it yields CASSLDRGLAVDTQYF. The chain recombines TRBV11-3 with TRBJ2-3, with D possibly TRBD2 on 5 matching bases. CDR1 is SGHNT, CDR2 YENEEA, per germline. The CDR3 has 16 amino acids. V was pared by 0 bases and J by 5 bases, with 15 bases between. Looking up the rest from reference TRBV11-3 and TRBJ2-3 gives the full variable domain: EAGVVQSPRYKIIEKKQPVAFWCNPISGHNTLYWYLQNLGQGPELLIRYENEEAVDDSQLPKDRFSAERLKGVDSTLKIQPAELGDSAVYLCASSLDRGLAVDTQYFGPGTRLTVL.

A remark on this clone: The same CDR3 is also encoded by other DNA sequences in this sample. V and J are TRBV13 and TRBJ2-3; D remains unclear. Trimming shortened V by 0 bases and J by 2 bases, and 3 bases separated the two germline ends. The CDR3 sequence is 13 residues long. CDR1 and CDR2 (germline): PRHDT, FYEKMQ (reference sequence). The CDR3 nucleotides read TGTGCCAGCAGCTTAGGGCCCACAGATACGCAGTATTTT. Its translation: CASSLGPTDTQYF.

The chain has TRBV4-2 and TRBJ1-5; D not resolved. V lost 0 bases and J 0 bases, leaving 9 bases between the germline ends. Per germline, CDR1 LGHNA and CDR2 YNFKEQ. This CDR3 is built from 16 residues. The CDR3 DNA follows: TGTGCCAGCAGCCAAGACCTGGCCGTTAGCAATCAGCCCCAGCATTTT. It codes for CASSQDLAVSNQPQHF.

Of note for this clone: This same CDR3 is encoded by further DNA sequences in the sample. The genes are TRBV5-6 and TRBJ2-5, with D possibly matching TRBD2 (6 bases). This CDR3 is 13 amino acids long. Germline loops: CDR1 SGHDT, CDR2 YYEEEE. V lost 5 bases and J lost 3, with 11 bases in between. The CDR3 DNA reads as TGTGCCAGCAGTTCGGGACTGGAAGAGACCCAGTACTTC. Translation: CASSSGLEETQYF.

V is TRBV11-2 and J is TRBJ2-7; D is unclear. The germline gives CDR1 SGHAT, CDR2 FQNNGV. The CDR3 totals 15 residues. Trimming removed 1 base from V and 0 bases from J, with 10 bases in between. The CDR3 nucleotides are TGTGCCAGCAGCTTAGGCTACAGTGTCTCCTACGAGCAGTACTTC. It codes for CASSLGYSVSYEQYF.

This chain links TRBV7-2 with TRBJ1-4; D gene unclear. V lost 1 base to trimming and J lost 0 bases, with 9 bases between them. In germline, CDR1 is SGHTA, CDR2 FQGNSA. This CDR3 has 16 residues. The DNA of the CDR3 is TGTGCCAGCAGCTTAGTGGGGTTTTCAACTAATGAAAAACTGTTTTTT. It specifies CASSLVGFSTNEKLFF.

The chain joins TRBV11-2 to TRBJ2-7; tentatively, D is TRBD1 (6 bases). V lost 0 bases and J lost 5, with 14 bases in between. CDR1 and CDR2 (germline): SGHAT, FQNNGV. The length of the CDR3 is 15 residues. The CDR3 protein is CASSLDIQGGNEQYF. CDR3 DNA: TGTGCCAGCAGCTTAGATATACAGGGTGGGAACGAGCAGTACTTC.

With respect to this clone: The junction differs from germline at one of its ends, possibly a read error. J is TRBJ2-5 and V is TRBV7-7; 9 bases match TRBD2. The germline V gene encodes CDR1 SSHAT and CDR2 FNYEAQ (reference sequence). The CDR3 has 15 residues. The CDR3 loop is CASSLVPSGEETQYF. The DNA for the CDR3 is TGTGCTAGCAGCTTAGTTCCTAGCGGGGAAGAGACCCAGTACTTC.

The chain recombines TRBV5-4 with TRBJ2-7; 9 positions agree with TRBD1. Looked up from germline, CDR1 is SGHNT and CDR2 is YYREEE (reference sequence). J lost 5 bases, V lost 4 bases, and 13 bases had no gene match. The CDR3 consists of 16 residues. CDR3 nucleotides: TGTGCCAGCAGCCAAACCCCCGGACAGGGGAAGGACGAGCAGTACTTC. It encodes CASSQTPGQGKDEQYF.

V is TRBV7-9 and J is TRBJ2-3, with D perhaps matching TRBD2 (5 bases). The CDR3 runs 15 residues. V was shortened by 2 bases and J by 3 bases, with 12 bases between the two germline ends. Germline V CDR1 and CDR2: SEHNR, FQNEAQ (reference sequence). The CDR3 nucleotides are TGTGCCAGCAGCTTAATCGTAGCGCAAACAGATACGCAGTATTTT. It translates to CASSLIVAQTDTQYF.

The chain carries TRBV4-3 and TRBJ1-1, with D possibly being TRBD1 (5 bases). Germline CDR1 reads LGHNA; CDR2 reads YSLEER. The CDR3 sequence is 15 residues long. Trimming shortened V by 1 base and J by 2 bases, and 11 bases separated the two germline ends. CDR3 DNA: TGCGCCAGCAGCCAAGTTAGAGGGGTAAACACTGAAGCTTTCTTT. Amino acid sequence: CASSQVRGVNTEAFF.

V usage is TRBV27 and J usage is TRBJ1-1; D call uncertain. Germline CDR1 is MNHEY and CDR2 is SMNVEV (reference sequence). CDR3 size: 12 residues. Deletions cut 6 bases from V and 5 bases from J, with 10 bases between. The CDR3 bases are TGTGCCAGCAGCATAGACGGGACTGAAGCTTTCTTT. This sequence encodes CASSIDGTEAFF.

CDR3 region: CASSLAGGLNQPQHF. The DNA of the CDR3 is TGTGCCAGCAGCTTAGCAGGGGGCCTCAATCAGCCCCAGCATTTT. The rearrangement links TRBV7-6 to TRBJ1-5; TRBD1 matches at 7 bases. The V and J ends lost 0 bases and 3 bases, in that order; junction bases with no gene match: 2. CDR1 is SGHVS, CDR2 FNYEAQ, per germline. The CDR3 runs 15 residues. The variable domain in full, with the rest retrieved from reference TRBV7-6 and TRBJ1-5, is GAGVSQSPRYKVTKRGQDVALRCDPISGHVSLYWYRQALGQGPEFLTYFNYEAQQDKSGLPNDRFSAERPEGSISTLTIQRTEQRDSAMYRCASSLAGGLNQPQHFGDGTRLSIL.

Notes on this clone: Distinct nucleotide sequences in the sample also encode this CDR3. The V and J genes are TRBV4-3 and TRBJ2-7; TRBD2 might be the D (5 bases). The CDR3 contains 13 residues. Germline V gene sequence: CDR1 LGHNA, CDR2 YSLEER. V was clipped by 3 bases and J by 3 bases, with 9 bases between them. CDR3 in amino acids: CASSQDLLYEQYF. DNA for the CDR3: TGCGCCAGCAGCCAGGACTTGCTCTACGAGCAGTACTTC.

The chain combines TRBV29-1 with TRBJ2-7; 11 bases align to TRBD2. V lost 4 bases, J lost 3 bases, and 5 bases stayed unmatched. Germline CDR1 reads SQVTM; CDR2 reads ANQGSEA. The CDR3 totals 14 residues. The CDR3 spells CSVGLAGGDYEQYF. For the CDR3, the DNA is TGCAGCGTTGGGCTAGCGGGGGGAGACTACGAGCAGTACTTC.

This clone was seen only once. The rearrangement uses TRBV5-6 and TRBJ1-2; D unresolved. The CDR3 runs 14 residues. Germline values: CDR1 SGHDT, CDR2 YYEEEE. Trimming left V 4 bases short and J 6 bases short, with 16 bases between. CDR3 sequence: CASSPGYGGDGYTF. The CDR3 coding sequence is TGTGCCAGCAGCCCTGGCTATGGAGGCGATGGCTACACCTTC.

The V and J genes are TRBV6-5 and TRBJ2-5; D uncertain. The CDR3 is 14 residues long. Germline V gene data show CDR1 as MNHEY and CDR2 as SVGAGI. Trimming left V 7 bases short and J 3 bases short, with 15 bases between. Here the CDR3 reads CASTQTPREETQYF. The CDR3 coding sequence is TGTGCCAGCACCCAAACCCCGCGAGAAGAGACCCAGTACTTC.

The genes are TRBV13 and TRBJ2-2; unclear D gene. The CDR3 has 16 amino acids. The ends were cut back, 2 bases at V and 1 base at J, with 11 bases in the middle. CDR1 and CDR2 (germline): PRHDT, FYEKMQ (reference sequence). The CDR3 bases are TGTGCCAGCAGCTTATCTCGCGAATGGAACACCGGGGAGCTGTTTTTT. It translates to CASSLSREWNTGELFF.

The chain is built from TRBV28 and TRBJ2-3; 8 bases match TRBD1. The CDR3 has 15 amino acids. The J segment lost 3 bases and the V segment lost 6 bases, leaving 8 bases of the junction unmatched. The germline CDR1 and CDR2 sequences are MDHEN and SYDVKM. CDR3 nucleotides: TGTGCCAGCAGACGGACAGGGTGGGGAACAGATACGCAGTATTTT. This translates into CASRRTGWGTDTQYF.

V is TRBV7-8 and J is TRBJ2-1, with D maybe TRBD1 (5 bases). From germline, CDR1 is SGHVS and CDR2 FQNEAQ. The ends were cut back, 6 bases at V and 4 bases at J, with 10 bases in the middle. The CDR3 is 13 amino acids. The CDR3 DNA reads as TGTGCCAGCAGTTCCAGGGAATACAATGAGCAGTTCTTC. Its translation: CASSSREYNEQFF.

The chain recombines TRBV30 with TRBJ2-7, with 9 bases aligning to TRBD2. V was pared by 0 bases and J by 5 bases, with 8 bases of the junction left unmatched. The CDR3 contains 15 residues. Per germline, CDR1 GTSNPN and CDR2 SVGIG (reference sequence). The CDR3 DNA reads TGTGCCTGGAGTGTACTAGCGGGTGGGGAGGACGAGCAGTACTTC. Its protein is CAWSVLAGGEDEQYF.

CDR3 residues: CASSLAEGFYYEQYF. The CDR3 DNA is TGTGCCAGCAGCTTGGCGGAGGGGTTCTATTACGAGCAGTACTTC. The J gene is TRBJ2-7, the V gene TRBV5-8; D perhaps matches TRBD2 (6 bases). The CDR3 has 15 residues. The ends were cut back, 0 bases at V and 4 bases at J, with 14 bases in the middle. Looked up from germline, CDR1 is SGHTS and CDR2 is YDEGEE.

The rearrangement joins TRBV5-6 to TRBJ2-7; D ambiguous. Trimming took off 2 bases at V and 3 bases at J, with 9 bases between the two ends. Germline assignment: CDR1 SGHDT and CDR2 YYEEEE. The CDR3 runs 13 residues. Here the CDR3 DNA reads TGTGCCAGCAGCTTTACTGACCTCTACGAGCAGTACTTC. This codes for CASSFTDLYEQYF.